This passage covers 8 T cell receptor beta chains from one sample sequenced in a study of Ad26.COV2.S vaccination and SARS-CoV-2 variants (dated by TCRdb to about 2021). The library came from the immunoSEQ multiplex PCR assay. In TCRdb, the immuneACCESS table is reduced to in-frame sequences with V and J assigned. These tables do not hold every clone; where another copy was compared, an unresolved V gene accounts for under half, and the others remain unexplained. Here the sample has 400,000 or so clones; less than 90% occur a single time. The ten largest make up about 3.6% of the sample. Sample treatment or condition, as interpreted from the label and publication: roughly 18 received Ad26.COV2.S at low or high dose, single or two shots; about five received placebo; per-sample allocation not given. For vaccine and placebo recipients, the sequenced repertoires came from samples collected on day 63 after the first injection.

Specimen: peripheral blood, collected in a trial of Ad26.COV2.S vaccine versus placebo. The receptors derive from a person aged 18-60 years who received the Ad26.COV2.S COVID-19 vaccine or a placebo.

The V call is TRBV6-1, the J call TRBJ2-5; D is unclear. The CDR3 is 14 residues long. In germline, CDR1 is MNHNS, CDR2 SASEGT. V was pared by 2 bases and J by 3 bases, with 10 bases between. In DNA form, the CDR3 reads TGTGCCAGCAGTGAATATAGGCAGGAAGAGACCCAGTACTTC. Protein sequence: CASSEYRQEETQYF.

The chain uses TRBV4-1 and TRBJ2-3, with D unresolved. V was pared by 4 bases and J by 1 base, with 12 bases between. Germline values: CDR1 MGHRA, CDR2 YSYEKL. The CDR3 runs 15 residues. CDR3 amino acids: CASSLLILGTDTQYF. The CDR3 DNA sequence: TGCGCCAGCAGCCTACTGATCTTGGGCACAGATACGCAGTATTTT.

V and J are TRBV6-4 and TRBJ1-1, with 7 bases aligning to TRBD1. This CDR3 is 18 amino acids long. The V segment lost 2 bases and the J segment 2 bases; nucleotides outside the gene matches: 14. Per the germline V gene, CDR1 is MRHNA and CDR2 is SNTAGT. The CDR3 region is CASSDETYSRQGNTEAFF. CDR3 nucleotide sequence: TGTGCCAGCAGTGACGAGACTTACTCCCGACAGGGTAACACTGAAGCTTTCTTT.

With respect to this clone: In the same sample, other DNA sequences code for this CDR3. V gene TRBV27 combines with J gene TRBJ2-7; 8 bases match TRBD1. The junction had 5 bases not matched to a gene; V was cut back by 4 bases and J by 0 bases. This CDR3 contains 15 residues. The germline gives CDR1 MNHEY, CDR2 SMNVEV (reference sequence). The CDR3 region is CASSSPGTGSYEQYF. The CDR3 DNA follows: TGTGCCAGCAGTTCCCCCGGGACAGGCTCCTACGAGCAGTACTTC.

J is TRBJ2-2 and V is TRBV9, with no clear D. CDR3 length: 15 amino acids. Germline assignment: CDR1 SGDLS and CDR2 YYNGEE. Trimming removed 0 bases at V and 4 bases at J, with 10 bases between. Written as DNA, the CDR3 is TGTGCCAGCAGCGTAGTAGCAGGAACCACCGGGGAGCTGTTTTTT. Translated, it gives CASSVVAGTTGELFF.

The rearrangement uses TRBV3-1 (or the pseudogene TRBV3-2) and TRBJ2-5; D is possibly TRBD1 (6 bases). V was trimmed by 4 bases and J by 5 bases, leaving 17 bases between them. Germline CDR1 reads LGHDT; CDR2 reads YNNKEL (reference sequence). The CDR3 is 15 amino acids. The CDR3 DNA reads TGTGCCAGCAGCCTCCGACAGGTCCGAACGGAGACCCAGTACTTC. Encoded protein: CASSLRQVRTETQYF.

The V gene is TRBV2, the J gene TRBJ2-1; weak D call: TRBD1 (6 bases). The CDR3 consists of 14 residues. CDR1 and CDR2 (germline): SNHLY, FYNNEI. The V and J ends lost 6 bases and 4 bases respectively, with 13 bases between them. This CDR3 is CASSDGTSYNEQFF. The CDR3 DNA follows: TGTGCCAGCAGCGACGGGACATCTTACAATGAGCAGTTCTTC. Variable domain in full (rest from reference TRBV2 and TRBJ2-1): EPEVTQTPSHQVTQMGQEVILRCVPISNHLYFYWYRQILGQKVEFLVSFYNNEISEKSEIFDDQFSVERPDGSNFTLKIRSTKLEDSAMYFCASSDGTSYNEQFFGPGTRLTVL.

The rearrangement uses TRBV27 and TRBJ2-3; D ambiguous. Germline CDR1 reads MNHEY; CDR2 reads SMNVEV (reference sequence). The CDR3 contains 16 residues. Deletions cut 1 base from V and 1 base from J, with 12 bases between. This chain's CDR3 is CASSLWAAQGTDTQYF. The CDR3 bases are TGTGCCAGCAGTTTATGGGCAGCCCAGGGCACAGATACGCAGTATTTT.